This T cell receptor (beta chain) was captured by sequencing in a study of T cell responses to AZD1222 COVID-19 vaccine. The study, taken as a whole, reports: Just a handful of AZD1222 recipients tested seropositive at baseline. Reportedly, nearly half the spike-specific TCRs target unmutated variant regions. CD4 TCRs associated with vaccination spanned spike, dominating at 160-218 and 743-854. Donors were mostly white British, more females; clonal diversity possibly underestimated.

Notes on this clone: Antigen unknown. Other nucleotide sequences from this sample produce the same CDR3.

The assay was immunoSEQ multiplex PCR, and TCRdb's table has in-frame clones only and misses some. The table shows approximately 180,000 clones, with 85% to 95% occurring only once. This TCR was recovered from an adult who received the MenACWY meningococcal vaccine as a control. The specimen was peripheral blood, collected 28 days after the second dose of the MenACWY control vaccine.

CDR3 nucleotides: TGTGCCAGCAGTTACTCCTTGAACACTGAAGCTTTCTTT. This encodes CASSYSLNTEAFF. V gene TRBV6-2 or TRBV6-3 combines with J gene TRBJ1-1, with D unclear. This CDR3 has 13 residues. The germline V and J ends were trimmed by 0 bases and 0 bases, with 2 bases remaining between them. CDR1 and CDR2 from the germline V gene are MNHEY and SVGEGT.